A selection of T cell receptor beta chains follows, all from one sample in a study of cytomegalovirus exposure and HLA in healthy donors. The method was immunoSEQ multiplex PCR; TCRdb's version includes in-frame clones alone and lacks a portion of them. The data hold 64,000 or so clones, with about 70% observed a single time. Specimen: PBMCs. These receptors all come from a man aged 40-49 years in good health and CMV-seropositive. The CDR3 runs from the conserved cysteine through the conserved F or W. The D gene is left open where the match is weak. Clone size, where shown, is once, few, many, or a class for clones that have expanded.

J | V | size | D | CDR3 | DNA
TRBJ2-7 | TRBV7-2 | NA | NA | CASSLGMSGSYEQYF | TGTGCCAGCAGCTTAGGGATGAGCGGCTCCTACGAGCAGTACTTC
TRBJ1-1 | TRBV5-8 | NA | TRBD1 | CASSPRTGWVGEAFF | TGTGCCAGCAGCCCGAGGACAGGGTGGGTTGGTGAAGCTTTCTTT
TRBJ2-1 | TRBV6-6 | NA | NA | CASSYSTQAVDNEQFF | TGTGCCAGCAGTTACTCGACACAGGCGGTGGACAATGAGCAGTTCTTC
TRBJ1-1 | TRBV11-1 | NA | TRBD1 | CASSAGTGGAHTEAFF | TGTGCCAGCAGCGCGGGGACAGGGGGGGCGCACACTGAAGCTTTCTTT
TRBJ1-5 | TRBV29-1 | NA | NA | CSVRQGNQPQHF | TGCAGCGTTCGGCAGGGGAATCAGCCCCAGCATTTT
TRBJ1-1 | TRBV4-3 | NA | NA | CASSQGGELEAFF | TGCGCCAGCAGCCAAGGGGGGGAGCTTGAAGCTTTCTTT
TRBJ2-7 | TRBV7-2 | NA | TRBD1 | CASSQYRGAYEQYF | TGTGCCAGCAGCCAGTACAGGGGGGCCTACGAGCAGTACTTC
TRBJ1-1 | TRBV25-1 | NA | NA | CASSARSSTEAFF | TGTGCCAGTAGCGCACGAAGCAGCACTGAAGCTTTCTTT
TRBJ1-1 | TRBV30 | NA | NA | CAWTRVEAFF | TGTGCCTGGACCAGGGTTGAAGCTTTCTTT
TRBJ2-3 | TRBV6-1 | NA | NA | CASSGVVFDTQYF | TGTGCCAGCAGTGGAGTGGTCTTTGATACGCAGTATTTT
TRBJ2-5 | TRBV28 | NA | NA | CASSRGQSQETQYF | TGTGCCAGCAGTAGAGGACAGAGCCAAGAGACCCAGTACTTC
TRBJ1-1 | TRBV4-3 | NA | NA | CASKWVQGNTEAFF | TGCGCCAGCAAGTGGGTACAGGGAAACACTGAAGCTTTCTTT
TRBJ2-3 | TRBV2 | few | NA | CASNFAGSTDTQYF | TGTGCCAGCAACTTCGCGGGAAGCACAGATACGCAGTATTTT
TRBJ1-1 | TRBV13 | few | NA | CASRRVPQGTEAFF | TGTGCCAGCAGACGCGTACCCCAGGGCACTGAAGCTTTCTTT
TRBJ2-7 | TRBV30 | NA | NA | CAWSPGTPTYEQYF | TGTGCCTGGAGCCCCGGGACACCTACCTACGAGCAGTACTTC
TRBJ2-1 | TRBV5-1 | NA | TRBD2 | CASSPGLAGNNEQFF | TGCGCCAGCAGCCCGGGACTAGCGGGGAACAATGAGCAGTTCTTC
TRBJ1-5 | TRBV18 | NA | TRBD1 | CASSQSTGGTQPQHF | TGTGCCAGCTCACAATCTACAGGGGGGACTCAGCCCCAGCATTTT
TRBJ1-2 | TRBV5-1 | NA | NA | CASSPTRRGYGYTF | TGCGCCAGCAGCCCTACACGAAGGGGCTATGGCTACACCTTC
TRBJ2-1 | TRBV5-1 | NA | TRBD2 | CASSLGASGPTTDEQFF | TGCGCCAGCAGCTTGGGGGCTAGCGGGCCTACTACGGATGAGCAGTTCTTC
TRBJ1-5 | TRBV2 | NA | TRBD1 | CASSGDRGMNQPQHF | TGTGCCAGCAGTGGGGACAGGGGTATGAATCAGCCCCAGCATTTT
TRBJ1-2 | TRBV29-1 | once | TRBD1 | CSAQGGKIDGYTF | TGCAGCGCACAGGGGGGTAAGATCGATGGCTACACCTTC
TRBJ2-6 | TRBV4-1 | many | NA | CASRHAGRGANVLTF | TGCGCCAGCAGGCACGCCGGTCGTGGGGCCAACGTCCTGACTTTC
TRBJ1-5 | TRBV7-2 | few | TRBD1 | CASSLFPGTGLAQPQHF | TGTGCCAGCAGCTTATTCCCCGGGACAGGGCTAGCTCAGCCCCAGCATTTT
TRBJ2-2 | TRBV19 | NA | TRBD1 | CASSQPSGTGTGELFF | TGTGCCAGTAGCCAACCTTCCGGGACAGGGACCGGGGAGCTGTTTTTT
TRBJ2-1 | TRBV15 | NA | TRBD1 | CATSRDLNPGQGYNEQFF | TGTGCCACCAGCAGAGATCTTAATCCGGGACAGGGTTACAATGAGCAGTTCTTC
TRBJ2-7 | TRBV27 | NA | TRBD2 | CASSSSGGVYEQYF | TGTGCCAGCAGTTCTAGCGGGGGAGTCTACGAGCAGTACTTC
TRBJ2-7 | TRBV2 | few | TRBD1 | CASSAGDSNSYEQYF | TGTGCCAGCAGTGCCGGGGACAGCAACTCCTACGAGCAGTACTTC
TRBJ1-4 | TRBV5-1 | NA | TRBD1 | CASSLGVGTGASVNEKLFF | TGCGCCAGCAGCTTGGGGGTCGGGACAGGGGCCTCTGTTAATGAAAAACTGTTTTTT
TRBJ1-2 | TRBV28 | NA | TRBD1 | CASSFGTGLGYTF | TGTGCCAGCAGTTTCGGGACAGGGCTTGGCTACACCTTC
TRBJ2-3 | TRBV5-4 | NA | TRBD1 | CASSSTGGSATDTQYF | TGTGCCAGCAGCAGCACAGGGGGTAGCGCGACAGATACGCAGTATTTT
TRBJ2-1 | TRBV28 | NA | TRBD1 | CASRILQGWFF | TGTGCCAGCAGGATTCTACAGGGGTGGTTCTTC
TRBJ2-3 | TRBV6-4 | NA | TRBD2 | CASSDSGGRRDTQYF | TGTGCCAGCAGTGACTCCGGCGGGAGGAGGGATACGCAGTATTTT
TRBJ2-7 | TRBV28 | NA | TRBD1 | CASSSSDRAGSYEQYF | TGTGCCAGCAGTTCCTCCGACAGGGCCGGGTCCTACGAGCAGTACTTC
TRBJ1-4 | TRBV30 | NA | NA | CAWSGSGVQEKLFF | TGTGCCTGGAGTGGAAGCGGGGTACAGGAAAAACTGTTTTTT
TRBJ2-6 | TRBV15 | few | NA | CATSEGGSGANVLTF | TGTGCCACCTCGGAGGGTGGCTCTGGGGCCAACGTCCTGACTTTC
TRBJ1-1 | TRBV9 | NA | TRBD1 | CASSRQGMAEAFF | TGTGCCAGCAGTAGACAGGGAATGGCTGAAGCTTTCTTT
TRBJ1-5 | TRBV6-5 | NA | NA | CASSSPRGDQPQHF | TGTGCCAGCAGTTCTCCCCGGGGGGATCAGCCCCAGCATTTT
TRBJ1-1 | TRBV4-3 | NA | NA | CASSQGGFEAFF | TGCGCCAGCAGCCAAGGAGGCTTTGAAGCTTTCTTT
TRBJ2-3 | TRBV6-1 | NA | TRBD1 | CAGRQGGDTQYF | TGTGCCGGCCGACAGGGTGGAGATACGCAGTATTTT
TRBJ2-2 | TRBV28 | NA | NA | CASSLGAGSNTGELFF | TGTGCCAGCAGTTTGGGGGCAGGGTCGAACACCGGGGAGCTGTTTTTT
TRBJ2-7 | TRBV29-1 | NA | NA | CSVEGGGYEQYF | TGCAGCGTTGAAGGAGGGGGCTACGAGCAGTACTTC
TRBJ1-1 | TRBV19 | NA | NA | CASSATGISTEAFF | TGTGCCAGTAGCGCTACAGGGATTTCCACTGAAGCTTTCTTT
TRBJ1-5 | TRBV19 | NA | TRBD1 | CATRRGTGVDQPQHF | TGTGCCACCCGACGGGGGACAGGGGTTGATCAGCCCCAGCATTTT
TRBJ2-2 | TRBV6-1 | NA | TRBD2 | CASSGLAATGELFF | TGTGCCAGCAGCGGACTAGCGGCCACCGGGGAGCTGTTTTTT
TRBJ2-2 | TRBV27 | NA | NA | CASSLSLFRELFF | TGTGCCAGCAGTTTATCTCTCTTCCGGGAGCTGTTTTTT
TRBJ2-1 | TRBV4-1 | NA | NA | CASSVSGGGNYRTEQFF | TGCGCCAGCAGCGTTTCAGGCGGGGGCAATTATCGGACTGAGCAGTTCTTC
TRBJ2-3 | TRBV25-1 | NA | NA | CASSEAGDTQYF | TGTGCCAGCAGTGAAGCGGGAGATACGCAGTATTTT
TRBJ1-1 | TRBV6-5 | few | TRBD1 | CASRGQGAGDTEAFF | TGTGCCAGCAGGGGACAGGGGGCCGGCGACACTGAAGCTTTCTTT
TRBJ1-6 | TRBV10-3 | NA | NA | CAISADSSPLHF | TGTGCCATCAGTGCCGACAGTTCACCCCTCCACTTT
TRBJ1-2 | TRBV7-9 | NA | NA | CASSLGGDNYGYTF | TGTGCCAGCAGCTTAGGGGGGGACAACTATGGCTACACCTTC
TRBJ1-2 | TRBV10-3 | NA | NA | CAISEPMKGLYGYTF | TGTGCCATCAGTGAACCGATGAAGGGACTCTATGGCTACACCTTC
TRBJ2-7 | TRBV7-2 | NA | TRBD2 | CASSPRLAGSYEQYF | TGTGCCAGCAGCCCACGACTAGCGGGCTCCTACGAGCAGTACTTC